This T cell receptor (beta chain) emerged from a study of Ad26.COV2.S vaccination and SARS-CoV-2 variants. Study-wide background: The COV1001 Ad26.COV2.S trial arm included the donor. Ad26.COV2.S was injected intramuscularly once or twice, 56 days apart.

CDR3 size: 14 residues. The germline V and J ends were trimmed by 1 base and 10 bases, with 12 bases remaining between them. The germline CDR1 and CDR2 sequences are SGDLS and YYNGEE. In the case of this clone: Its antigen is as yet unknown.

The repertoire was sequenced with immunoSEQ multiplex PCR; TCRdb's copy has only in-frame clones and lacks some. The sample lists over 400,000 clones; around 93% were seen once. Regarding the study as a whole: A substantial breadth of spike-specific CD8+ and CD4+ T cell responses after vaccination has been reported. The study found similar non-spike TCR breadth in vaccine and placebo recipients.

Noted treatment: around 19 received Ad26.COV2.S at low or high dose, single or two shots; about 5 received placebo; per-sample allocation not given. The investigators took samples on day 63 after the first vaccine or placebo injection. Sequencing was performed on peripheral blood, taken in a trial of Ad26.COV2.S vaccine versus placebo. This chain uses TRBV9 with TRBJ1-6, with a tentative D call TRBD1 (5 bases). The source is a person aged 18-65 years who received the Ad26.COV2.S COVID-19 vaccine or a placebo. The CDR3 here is CASSVTGFGSPLHF. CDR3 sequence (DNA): TGTGCCAGCAGCGTAACAGGTTTTGGCTCACCCCTCCACTTT. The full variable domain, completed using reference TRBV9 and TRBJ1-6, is DSGVTQTPKHLITATGQRVTLRCSPRSGDLSVYWYQQSLDQGLQFLIQYYNGEERAKGNILERFSAQQFPDLHSELNLSSLELGDSALYFCASSVTGFGSPLHFGNGTRLTVT.